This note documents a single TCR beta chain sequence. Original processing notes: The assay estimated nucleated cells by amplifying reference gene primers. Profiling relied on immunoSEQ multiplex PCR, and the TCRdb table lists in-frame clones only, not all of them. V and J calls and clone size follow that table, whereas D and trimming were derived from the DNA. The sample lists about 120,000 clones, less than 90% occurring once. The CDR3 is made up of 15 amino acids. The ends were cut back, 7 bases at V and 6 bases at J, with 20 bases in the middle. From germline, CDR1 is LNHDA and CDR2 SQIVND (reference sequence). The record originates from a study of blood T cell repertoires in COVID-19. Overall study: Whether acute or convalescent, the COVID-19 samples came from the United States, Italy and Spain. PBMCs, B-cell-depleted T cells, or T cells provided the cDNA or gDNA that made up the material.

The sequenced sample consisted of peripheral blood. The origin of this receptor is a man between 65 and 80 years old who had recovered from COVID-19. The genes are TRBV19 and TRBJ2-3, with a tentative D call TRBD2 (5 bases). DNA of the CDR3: TGTGCCAGTACCCCCGGGCCAGGCCGAGGGGATACGCAGTATTTT. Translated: CASTPGPGRGDTQYF.